The source of this T cell receptor (beta chain) is a study of beta chain features in type 1 diabetes. Study-wide results and limits: Whether TCRB rearrangement is influenced by HLA type went unresolved here. Researchers reported that naive, central memory and Treg TCRB repertoires appeared more similar in patients than in healthy donors.

The study reverse transcribed the entire isolated RNA, so it sequenced expressed TCRB transcripts. TCRdb's table, derived via immunoSEQ multiplex PCR, lists solely in-frame clones and lacks some. The sample holds about 620,000 clones, about 16% seen once. About this clone itself: Its specificity is unknown.

CD4+ naive, central memory, regulatory and stem cell-like memory cells were sorted via CD45RO/CCR7/CD25/CD127/CD95/CD27. Looked up from germline, CDR1 is MDHEN and CDR2 is SYDVKM. This CDR3 spans 13 amino acids. The V end lost 3 bases, the J end lost 6 bases, and 12 bases lay between the germline ends. The TCR was taken from a man aged 18 to 30 in good health. Source material: naive CD4+ T cells from blood. The chain combines TRBV28 with TRBJ2-7; D may be TRBD1 (6 bases). The CDR3 reads CASSLTQGFEQYF. The CDR3 coding sequence is TGTGCCAGCAGTTTGACACAGGGCTTCGAGCAGTACTTC.